This paragraph covers one T cell receptor (beta chain) sequence. As yet, its antigen is unknown. V was shortened by 4 bases and J by 7 bases, with 13 bases between the two germline ends. The germline CDR1 and CDR2 sequences are SEHNR and FQNEAQ (reference sequence). CDR3 size: 13 residues. The CDR3 regions of TCR beta were amplified from RNA transcripts. Researchers ran a first-round RT-PCR on the TCR CDR3 using the HTBI primer set. TCRdb re-analysed the multiplex PCR reads in MiXCR, keeping a single row per CDR3 protein. Here the sample spans hundreds of thousands of distinct CDR3 sequences, 12% to 15% being singletons. The data derive from a study of T cells in Graves' hyperthyroidism and ophthalmopathy. Background on the study: Peripheral blood was collected at initial diagnosis, before any treatment.

Study-wide results and caveats: Among thyroid clonotypes expanded above 0.001, most also appeared in blood. Ophthalmopathy cases were set apart from stable hyperthyroidism by a 13 V-J model.

The rearrangement uses TRBV7-9 and TRBJ2-5; D might be TRBD2 (6 bases). The source of this sequence is a woman aged 18 to 35 with Graves' hyperthyroidism. Sequenced sample: blood. The CDR3 DNA reads as TGTGCCAGCAGCTCGGGACTTCGGAGGACCCAGTACTTC. Translating gives CASSSGLRRTQYF.